This T cell receptor beta chain was found in a study of post-analysis software for immune sequencing data. Looked up from germline, CDR1 is MGHDK and CDR2 is SYGVNS. The CDR3 has 16 amino acids. Trimming shortened V by 1 base and J by 1 base, and 11 bases separated the two germline ends. Study observations and caveats: Patients used a handful of TRBV segments, including TRBV5-6, TRBV5-1 and TRBV20-1, more often than controls.

Carried by the TCR beta cDNA libraries were unique molecular identifiers. A single record per CDR3 protein comes from TCRdb applying MiXCR to the PCR reads. The table shows roughly 800,000 distinct CDR3 sequences, with roughly 30% occurring only once. The table lists this clonotype with a few counts. As yet, its antigen is unknown. The TCR originated in a girl aged 10-17 years with multiple sclerosis. The chain joins TRBV25-1 to TRBJ2-4; maybe TRBD2 (6 bases). Source material: blood. CDR3 loop: CASSESGRYAKNIQYF. DNA of the CDR3: TGTGCCAGCAGTGAATCGGGGAGGTACGCCAAAAACATTCAGTACTTC.